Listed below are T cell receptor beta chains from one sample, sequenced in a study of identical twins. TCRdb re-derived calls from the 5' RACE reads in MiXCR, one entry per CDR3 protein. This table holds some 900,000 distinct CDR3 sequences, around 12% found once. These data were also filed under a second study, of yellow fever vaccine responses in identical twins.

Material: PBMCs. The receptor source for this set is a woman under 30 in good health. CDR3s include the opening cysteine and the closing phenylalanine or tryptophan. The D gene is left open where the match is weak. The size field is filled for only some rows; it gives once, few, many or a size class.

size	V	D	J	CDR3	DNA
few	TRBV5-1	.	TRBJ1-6	CASSLAWDLRNSPLHF	TGCGCCAGCAGCCTGGCATGGGACCTACGAAATTCACCCCTCCACTTT
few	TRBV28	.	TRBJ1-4	CASSWDNVSGEKLFF	TGTGCCAGCAGTTGGGACAACGTCTCGGGAGAAAAACTGTTTTTT
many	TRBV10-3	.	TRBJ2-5	CAISQGQQETQYF	TGTGCCATCAGTCAAGGACAGCAAGAGACCCAGTACTTC
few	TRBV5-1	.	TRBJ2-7	CASSSRDRAGEQYF	TGCGCCAGCAGCTCGAGGGACAGAGCGGGTGAGCAGTACTTC
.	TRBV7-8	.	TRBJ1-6	CASSFLRTFYNSPLHF	TGTGCCAGCAGCTTCCTAAGGACCTTTTATAATTCACCCCTCCACTTT
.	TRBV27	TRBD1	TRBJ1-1	CASSLVRDRVDTEAFF	TGTGCCAGCAGTCTCGTCCGGGACAGGGTAGACACTGAAGCTTTCTTT
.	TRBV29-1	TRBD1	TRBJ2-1	CSTYRGPGDEQFF	TGCAGCACGTACAGGGGGCCGGGGGATGAGCAGTTCTTC
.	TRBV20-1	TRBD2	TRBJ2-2	CSARRTSVNTGELFF	TGCAGTGCTAGAAGGACTAGCGTAAACACCGGGGAGCTGTTTTTT
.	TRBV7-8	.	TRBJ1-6	CASSPGGGVAPLHF	TGTGCCAGCAGCCCGGGTGGGGGGGTAGCACCCCTCCACTTT
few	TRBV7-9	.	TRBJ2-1	CASSLGSGQQFF	TGTGCCAGCAGCTTAGGGTCGGGACAGCAGTTCTTC
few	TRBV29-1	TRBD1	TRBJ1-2	CSVVWTGGRGYTF	TGCAGCGTTGTCTGGACAGGGGGCCGCGGCTACACCTTC
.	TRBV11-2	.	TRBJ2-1	CASSPWQNEQFF	TGTGCCAGCAGCCCGTGGCAAAATGAGCAGTTCTTC
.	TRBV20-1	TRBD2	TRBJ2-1	CSAHAGLAGRSYNEQFF	TGCAGTGCCCATGCCGGACTAGCGGGACGCTCCTACAATGAGCAGTTCTTC
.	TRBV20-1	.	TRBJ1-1	CSASVPTVNTEAFF	TGCAGTGCTAGCGTCCCGACTGTGAACACTGAAGCTTTCTTT
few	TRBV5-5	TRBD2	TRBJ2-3	CASSFPTSAGDTQYF	TGTGCCAGCAGCTTCCCGACTAGCGCTGGGGATACGCAGTATTTT
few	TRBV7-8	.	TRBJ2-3	CASSLNWRYTDTQYF	TGTGCCAGCAGCTTAAATTGGCGGTACACAGATACGCAGTATTTT
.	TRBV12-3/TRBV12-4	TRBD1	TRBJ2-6	CASSPVTGPSSGANVLTF	TGTGCCAGCAGTCCAGTGACAGGGCCGTCTTCTGGGGCCAACGTCCTGACTTTC
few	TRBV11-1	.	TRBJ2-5	CASSLPIQETQYF	TGTGCCAGCAGCTTGCCTATCCAAGAGACCCAGTACTTC
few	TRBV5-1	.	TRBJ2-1	CASSWGTEWGNEQFF	TGCGCCAGCAGCTGGGGGACTGAATGGGGCAATGAGCAGTTCTTC
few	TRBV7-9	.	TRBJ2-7	CASSLVSANTYEQYF	TGTGCCAGCAGCTTAGTTTCTGCGAATACCTACGAGCAGTACTTC
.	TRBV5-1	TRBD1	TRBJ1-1	CASSGQGGSTEAFF	TGCGCCAGCAGCGGGCAGGGGGGTAGCACTGAAGCTTTCTTT
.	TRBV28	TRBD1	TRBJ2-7	CASNEGTGRREQYF	TGTGCCAGCAACGAAGGGACAGGGCGGCGCGAGCAGTACTTC
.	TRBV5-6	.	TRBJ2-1	CASSLGRQSNNEQFF	TGTGCCAGCAGCTTGGGTAGGCAATCCAACAATGAGCAGTTCTTC
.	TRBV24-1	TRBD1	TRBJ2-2	CATSDFRQGYTGELFF	TGTGCCACCAGTGATTTCCGACAGGGGTACACCGGGGAGCTGTTTTTT
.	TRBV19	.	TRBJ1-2	CASSGQQDNYGYTF	TGTGCCAGTAGTGGACAGCAAGATAACTATGGCTACACCTTC
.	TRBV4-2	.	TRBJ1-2	CASSQDLARAENYGYTF	TGTGCCAGCAGCCAAGATCTTGCTAGGGCGGAGAACTATGGCTACACCTTC
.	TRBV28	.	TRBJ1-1	CASSPAGHREAFF	TGTGCCAGCAGTCCGGCGGGACACCGTGAAGCTTTCTTT
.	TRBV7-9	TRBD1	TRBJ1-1	CASSWRGTGMNTEAFF	TGTGCCAGCAGCTGGAGGGGGACAGGGATGAACACTGAAGCTTTCTTT
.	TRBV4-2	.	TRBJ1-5	CASSQDPTGQPQHF	TGTGCCAGCAGCCAGGATCCGACGGGTCAGCCCCAGCATTTT
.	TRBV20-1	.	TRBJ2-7	CSASFSQGYEQYF	TGCAGTGCTAGTTTTAGTCAGGGTTACGAGCAGTACTTC
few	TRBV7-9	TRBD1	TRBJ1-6	CASSPDRGLNSPLHF	TGTGCCAGCAGCCCTGACAGGGGGTTGAATTCACCCCTCCACTTT
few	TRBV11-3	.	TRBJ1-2	CASSPKGYSDYGYTF	TGTGCCAGCAGCCCAAAAGGGTATTCGGACTATGGCTACACCTTC
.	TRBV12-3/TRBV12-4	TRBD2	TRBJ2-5	CASSFLAGVRTETQYF	TGTGCCAGCAGTTTCCTAGCGGGAGTACGGACAGAGACCCAGTACTTC
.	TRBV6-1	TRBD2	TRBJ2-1	CASIERGGSYNEQFF	TGTGCCAGCATCGAGCGGGGGGGCTCCTACAATGAGCAGTTCTTC
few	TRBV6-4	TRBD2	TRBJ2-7	CASSPPGASGSWFHEQYF	TGTGCCAGCAGCCCCCCGGGGGCTAGCGGGAGTTGGTTCCACGAGCAGTACTTC
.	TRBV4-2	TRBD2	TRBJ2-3	CASSQAPASGTTDTQYF	TGTGCCAGCAGCCAAGCCCCCGCTAGCGGGACCACAGATACGCAGTATTTT
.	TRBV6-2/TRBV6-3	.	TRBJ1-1	CASSKKFTEAFF	TGTGCCAGCAGTAAAAAATTCACTGAAGCTTTCTTT